The 18 T cell receptor beta chains reported below all come from one sample, sequenced in a study of cytomegalovirus exposure and HLA in healthy donors (dated by TCRdb to the late 2010s). The protocol used for the library was the immunoSEQ multiplex PCR assay. The multiplex PCR relied on a mix of 60 forward primers for TCR Vbeta segments and 13 reverse primers for TCR Jbeta segments. TCRdb re-hosts the immuneACCESS table, in-frame sequences only. Its copies lack some clones; in the studies checked, an unresolved V gene accounts for under half of them, and the cause for the rest is not known. This sample comprises about 110,000 clones, about four fifths of them detected only once. The ten top clones hold about 2.2% of the sample. The sample comprised PBMCs. These receptors all come from a man aged 30-40 years in good health and CMV-seronegative.

The chain has TRBV6-1 and TRBJ2-1; TRBD1 agrees at 8 bases. Germline V CDR1 and CDR2: MNHNS, SASEGT. The CDR3 runs 14 residues. The V gene end was trimmed by 6 bases and the J gene end by 9 bases; junction bases not matched to a gene: 10. This CDR3 reads CASREDQGAGEQFF. CDR3 DNA: TGTGCCAGCAGGGAGGACCAGGGGGCAGGTGAGCAGTTCTTC.

This clone was seen more than once but under ten times. V gene TRBV19 combines with J gene TRBJ1-5; the D gene is possibly TRBD1 (5 bases). The CDR3 totals 15 residues. Germline V gene sequence: CDR1 LNHDA, CDR2 SQIVND (reference sequence). V was trimmed by 2 bases and J by 5 bases, leaving 13 bases between them. CDR3 DNA: TGTGCCAGTAGTATAAGGGGAGGGGCGGATCAGCCCCAGCATTTT. It translates to CASSIRGGADQPQHF.

The chain combines TRBV6-5 with TRBJ1-5; unclear D gene. V dropped 9 bases and J dropped 3 bases, with 15 bases sitting between them. The germline V gene has CDR1 MNHEY and CDR2 SVGAGI. The CDR3 covers 14 residues. The CDR3 DNA sequence: TGTGCCAGTATTGTGCGGGGATACAATCAGCCCCAGCATTTT. Amino acid sequence: CASIVRGYNQPQHF.

The rearrangement joins TRBV7-2 to TRBJ2-5, with TRBD2 matching 12 bases. V was pared by 4 bases and J by 5 bases, with 14 bases of the junction left unmatched. The CDR3 totals 18 residues. Germline V gene lookup returns CDR1 SGHTA and CDR2 FQGNSA. As DNA, the CDR3 is TGTGCCAGCAGCTCGCGGACTAGCGGGGCAAGTTATATGGAGACCCAGTACTTC. Translating it yields CASSSRTSGASYMETQYF.

The chain combines TRBV19 with TRBJ1-5, with TRBD1 matching over 7 bases. The CDR3 is 14 residues long. The V segment lost 6 bases and the J segment 4 bases; nucleotides outside the gene matches: 6. Looked up from germline, CDR1 is LNHDA and CDR2 is SQIVND (reference sequence). The CDR3 DNA reads as TGTGCCAGTAGGAACAGACAGGGAAATCAGCCCCAGCATTTT. Translated: CASRNRQGNQPQHF.

J is TRBJ2-5 and V is TRBV19; 11 bases align to TRBD2. Germline CDR1 is LNHDA and CDR2 is SQIVND (reference sequence). Trimming removed 8 bases from V and 1 base from J; junction bases left unmatched: 6. The CDR3 totals 15 residues. In DNA, the CDR3 is TGTGCCAGTTCCTCTAGCGGGAGGATCCAAGAGACCCAGTACTTC. Protein product: CASSSSGRIQETQYF. Supplemented by reference TRBV19 and TRBJ2-5, the full variable domain reads DGGITQSPKYLFRKEGQNVTLSCEQNLNHDAMYWYRQDPGQGLRLIYYSQIVNDFQKGDIAEGYSVSREKKESFPLTVTSAQKNPTAFYLCASSSSGRIQETQYFGPGTRLLVL.

CDR3 nucleotides: TGTGCCAGCAGTTTAAGCTGGAGTGAGCCCGAGCAGTACTTC. Protein product: CASSLSWSEPEQYF. The genes are TRBV27 and TRBJ2-7; no clear D gene. Germline lookup yields CDR1 MNHEY and CDR2 SMNVEV (reference sequence). CDR3 length: 14 residues. The germline V and J ends were trimmed by 2 bases and 6 bases, with 14 bases remaining between them.

The chain combines TRBV19 with TRBJ1-1; 10 positions agree with TRBD1. Germline values: CDR1 LNHDA, CDR2 SQIVND (reference sequence). CDR3 size: 17 residues. After removal of 6 bases from V and 1 base from J, the junction contained 11 bases not matched to a gene. The CDR3 here is CASSNPDRGRGNTEAFF. The CDR3 DNA follows: TGTGCCAGTAGCAATCCTGACAGGGGGCGCGGGAACACTGAAGCTTTCTTT.

In its sample, this clone was seen once. The chain is built from TRBV29-1 and TRBJ1-1, with 8 bases matching TRBD1. The V gene end was trimmed by 4 bases and the J gene end by 0 bases; junction bases not matched to a gene: 4. CDR1 SQVTM and CDR2 ANQGSEA come from the germline V gene. The length of the CDR3 is 14 residues. The CDR3 protein is CSVVQGDMNTEAFF. DNA for the CDR3: TGCAGCGTTGTACAGGGGGACATGAACACTGAAGCTTTCTTT.

V is TRBV6-5 and J is TRBJ2-3; 8 bases fit TRBD2. The junction had 9 bases not matched to a gene; V was cut back by 6 bases and J by 4 bases. This CDR3 region has 15 residues. In germline, CDR1 is MNHEY, CDR2 SVGAGI. This CDR3 is CASSWTGGLADTQYF. Here the CDR3 DNA reads TGTGCCAGCAGCTGGACGGGGGGGCTAGCAGATACGCAGTATTTT.

V gene TRBV7-7 combines with J gene TRBJ2-5; 14 positions match TRBD2. The CDR3 runs 15 residues. Trimming took 5 bases from V and 5 from J; bases not matched to a gene: 4. Looked up from germline, CDR1 is SSHAT and CDR2 is FNYEAQ (reference sequence). CDR3 sequence: CASSLGLAGVETQYF. DNA of the CDR3: TGTGCCAGCAGCCTGGGACTAGCGGGAGTTGAGACCCAGTACTTC. Combining the CDR3 with reference TRBV7-7 and TRBJ2-5 gives the whole variable domain GAGVSQSPRYKVTKRGQDVTLRCDPISSHATLYWYQQALGQGPEFLTYFNYEAQPDKSGLPSDRFSAERPEGSISTLTIQRTEQRDSAMYRCASSLGLAGVETQYFGPGTRLLVL.

The genes are TRBV6-5 and TRBJ1-1, with 7 bases fitting TRBD1. Germline V gives CDR1 MNHEY, CDR2 SVGAGI. This CDR3 is 13 amino acids long. The J segment lost 4 bases and the V segment lost 4 bases, leaving 3 bases of the junction unmatched. CDR3 residues: CASSLGTATEAFF. CDR3 bases: TGTGCCAGCAGTTTAGGGACAGCCACTGAAGCTTTCTTT.

This chain uses TRBV7-9 with TRBJ2-2; D is possibly TRBD1 (5 bases). Per germline, CDR1 SEHNR and CDR2 FQNEAQ (reference sequence). V dropped 1 base and J dropped 6 bases, with 15 bases sitting between them. The CDR3 runs 16 residues. Here the CDR3 DNA reads TGTGCCAGCAGCTTAGTAGGAGACAGTCTAGCCGGGGAGCTGTTTTTT. Translation gives CASSLVGDSLAGELFF.

The V call is TRBV7-3, the J call TRBJ2-3, with a weak D call TRBD1 (6 bases). Germline V gene sequence: CDR1 SGHTA, CDR2 FQGTGA. The CDR3 has 13 residues. V was shortened by 5 bases and J by 8 bases, with 14 bases between the two germline ends. The CDR3 sequence is CASSPIQGSTQYF. CDR3 DNA sequence: TGTGCCAGCAGCCCAATACAGGGAAGTACGCAGTATTTT.

This rearrangement joins TRBV14 to TRBJ1-1; D might be TRBD1 (5 bases). This CDR3 has 12 amino acids. Trimming left V 3 bases short and J 4 bases short, with 6 bases between. The germline gives CDR1 SGHDN, CDR2 FVKESK. CDR3 protein: CASSHRGTEAFF. CDR3 nucleotide sequence: TGTGCCAGCAGCCATAGGGGCACTGAAGCTTTCTTT. Drawing the rest from reference TRBV14 and TRBJ1-1, the complete variable domain is EAGVTQFPSHSVIEKGQTVTLRCDPISGHDNLYWYRRVMGKEIKFLLHFVKESKQDESGMPNNRFLAERTGGTYSTLKVQPAELEDSGVYFCASSHRGTEAFFGQGTRLTVV.

DNA of the CDR3: TGTGCCATCAGTGAGTCAATACAGGGGGCGAACTATGGCTACACCTTC. Its translation is CAISESIQGANYGYTF. The rearrangement links TRBV10-3 to TRBJ1-2; the match to TRBD1 covers 9 bases. Germline V lookup: CDR1 ENHRY, CDR2 SYGVKD. This CDR3 has 16 amino acids. Trimming took 0 bases from V and 2 from J; bases not matched to a gene: 4.

This clone was seen only once. This chain connects TRBV25-1 to TRBJ2-7, with 7 bases lining up with TRBD1. The V gene's germline CDR1 is MGHDK and CDR2 SYGVNS. The V segment lost 0 bases and the J segment 6 bases; nucleotides outside the gene matches: 11. There are 16 residues in the CDR3. The CDR3 DNA reads as TGTGCCAGCAGTGAATATGGCGGCAGGGGGTCTTCCGAGCAGTACTTC. As protein: CASSEYGGRGSSEQYF.

This clone was seen a handful of times. The genes are TRBV6-5 and TRBJ2-3; 7 nucleotides align to TRBD1. Unmatched junction bases numbered 10, after V lost 10 bases and J lost 6 bases. This CDR3 has 13 residues. Germline CDR1 is MNHEY and CDR2 is SVGAGI. The CDR3 coding sequence is TGTGCCACCAAAGGGACAGTAGGTGATACGCAGTATTTT. Its translation: CATKGTVGDTQYF.